This T cell receptor (beta chain) was profiled in a study of cytotoxic CD8 clonotypes in ibrutinib-treated CLL. Turning to the study itself: Response samples followed a median 12 months of treatment, range 6 to 36.

The germline V and J ends were trimmed by 6 bases and 0 bases, with 9 bases remaining between them. Germline V gene data show CDR1 as SGHTA and CDR2 as FQGNSA. The CDR3 has 14 residues. Sequencing was performed with immunoSEQ multiplex PCR; in TCRdb, only in-frame clones are kept and a portion is missing. The table shows 130,000 or so clones, with approximately 85% occurring only once. This sequence originates from a human donor with chronic lymphocytic leukemia. The chain couples TRBV7-2 to TRBJ1-3; D is unresolved. Sequenced here: PBMCs, sampled after 24 months of ibrutinib treatment. The CDR3 reads CASSYSLSGNTIYF. The CDR3, as DNA: TGTGCCAGCAGTTACTCTCTCTCTGGAAACACCATATATTTT.